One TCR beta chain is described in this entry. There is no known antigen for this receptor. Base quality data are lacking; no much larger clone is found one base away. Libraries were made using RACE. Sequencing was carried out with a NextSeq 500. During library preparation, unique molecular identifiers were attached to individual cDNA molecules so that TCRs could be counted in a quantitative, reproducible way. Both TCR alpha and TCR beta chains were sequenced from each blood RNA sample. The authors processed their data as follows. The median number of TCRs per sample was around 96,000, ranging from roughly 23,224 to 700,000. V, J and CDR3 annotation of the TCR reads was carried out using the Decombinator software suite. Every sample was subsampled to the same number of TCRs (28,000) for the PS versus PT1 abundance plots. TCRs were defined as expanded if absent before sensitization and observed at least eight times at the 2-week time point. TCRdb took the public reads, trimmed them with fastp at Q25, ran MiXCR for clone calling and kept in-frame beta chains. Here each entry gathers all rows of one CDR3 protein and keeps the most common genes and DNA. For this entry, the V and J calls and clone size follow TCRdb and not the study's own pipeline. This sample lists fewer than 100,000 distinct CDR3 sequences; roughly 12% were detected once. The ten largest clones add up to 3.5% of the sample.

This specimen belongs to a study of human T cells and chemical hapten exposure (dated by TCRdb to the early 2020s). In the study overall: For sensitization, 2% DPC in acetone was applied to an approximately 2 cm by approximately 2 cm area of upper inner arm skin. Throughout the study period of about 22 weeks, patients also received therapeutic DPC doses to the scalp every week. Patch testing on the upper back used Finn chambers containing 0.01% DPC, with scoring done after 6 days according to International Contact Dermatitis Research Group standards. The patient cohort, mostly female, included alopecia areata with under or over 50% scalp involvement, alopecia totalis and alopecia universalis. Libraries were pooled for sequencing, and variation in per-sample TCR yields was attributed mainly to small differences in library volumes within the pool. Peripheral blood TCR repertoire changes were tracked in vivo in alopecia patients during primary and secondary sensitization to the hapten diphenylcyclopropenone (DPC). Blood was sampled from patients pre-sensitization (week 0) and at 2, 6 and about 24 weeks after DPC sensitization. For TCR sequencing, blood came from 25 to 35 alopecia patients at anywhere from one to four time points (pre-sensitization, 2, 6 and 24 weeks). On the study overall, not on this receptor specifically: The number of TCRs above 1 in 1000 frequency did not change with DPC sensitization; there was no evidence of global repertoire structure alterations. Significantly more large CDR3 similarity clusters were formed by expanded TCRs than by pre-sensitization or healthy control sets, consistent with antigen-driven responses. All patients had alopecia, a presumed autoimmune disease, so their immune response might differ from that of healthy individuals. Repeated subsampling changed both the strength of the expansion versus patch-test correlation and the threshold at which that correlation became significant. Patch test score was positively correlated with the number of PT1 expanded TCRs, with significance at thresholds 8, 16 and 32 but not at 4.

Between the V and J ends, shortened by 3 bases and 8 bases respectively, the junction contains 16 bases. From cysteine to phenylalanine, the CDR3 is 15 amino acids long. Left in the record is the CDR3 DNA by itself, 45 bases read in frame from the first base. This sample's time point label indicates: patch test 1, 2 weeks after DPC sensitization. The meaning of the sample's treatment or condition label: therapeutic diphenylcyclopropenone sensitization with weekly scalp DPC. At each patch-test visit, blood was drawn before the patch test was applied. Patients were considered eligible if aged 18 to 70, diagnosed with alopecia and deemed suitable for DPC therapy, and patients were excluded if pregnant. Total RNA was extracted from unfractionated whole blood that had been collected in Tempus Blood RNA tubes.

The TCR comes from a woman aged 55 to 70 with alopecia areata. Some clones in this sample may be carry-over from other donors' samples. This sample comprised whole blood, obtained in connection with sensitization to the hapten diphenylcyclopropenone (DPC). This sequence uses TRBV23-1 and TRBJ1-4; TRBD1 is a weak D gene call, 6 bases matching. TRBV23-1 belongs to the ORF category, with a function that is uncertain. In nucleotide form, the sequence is TGCGCCAGCAGTCAGTTTCGGGGGCTATGCGAAAAACTGTTTTTT. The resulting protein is CASSQFRGLCEKLFF.